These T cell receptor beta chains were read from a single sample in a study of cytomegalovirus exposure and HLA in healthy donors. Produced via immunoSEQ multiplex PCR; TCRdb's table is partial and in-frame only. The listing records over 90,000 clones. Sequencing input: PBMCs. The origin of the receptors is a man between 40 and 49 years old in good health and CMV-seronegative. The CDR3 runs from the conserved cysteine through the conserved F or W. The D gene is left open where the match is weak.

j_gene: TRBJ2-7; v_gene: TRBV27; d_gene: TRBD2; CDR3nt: TGTGCCAGCAGTGTCGGACTAGCTGTTTACGAGCAGTACTTC; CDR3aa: CASSVGLAVYEQYF
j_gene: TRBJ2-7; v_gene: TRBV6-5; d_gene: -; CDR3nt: TGTGCCAGCAGTTACTCGGCGGGACCAAGGATCGAGCAGTACTTC; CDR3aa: CASSYSAGPRIEQYF
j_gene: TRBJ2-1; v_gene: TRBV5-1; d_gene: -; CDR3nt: TGCGCCAGCAGCTTGGGGAGCTGGTCCTACAATGAGCAGTTCTTC; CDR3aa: CASSLGSWSYNEQFF
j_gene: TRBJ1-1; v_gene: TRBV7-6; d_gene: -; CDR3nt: TGTGCCAGCAGCCAACGGACAGCGAACACTGAAGCTTTCTTT; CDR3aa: CASSQRTANTEAFF
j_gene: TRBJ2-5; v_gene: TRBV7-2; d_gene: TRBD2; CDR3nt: TGTGCCAGCAGCTTAGAACTAGCGAGGACCCAAGAGACCCAGTACTTC; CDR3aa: CASSLELARTQETQYF
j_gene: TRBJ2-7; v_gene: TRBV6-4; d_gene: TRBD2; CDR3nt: TGTGCCAGCAGGCGGACTAGCGGGAGGCAATCCTACGAGCAGTACTTC; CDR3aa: CASRRTSGRQSYEQYF
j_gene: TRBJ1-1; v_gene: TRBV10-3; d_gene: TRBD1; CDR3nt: TGTGCCATCAGTGAGATAGGGGACAGTGACTCGGGAGCTTTCTTT; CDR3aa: CAISEIGDSDSGAFF
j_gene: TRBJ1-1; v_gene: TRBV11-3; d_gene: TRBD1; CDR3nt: TGTGCCAGCAGCTCACAGGGGGCGAACACTGAAGCTTTCTTT; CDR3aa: CASSSQGANTEAFF
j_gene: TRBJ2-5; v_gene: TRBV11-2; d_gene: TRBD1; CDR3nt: TGTGCCAGCAGCGGCGGGACAGGGGAAGGGGAGACCCAGTACTTC; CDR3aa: CASSGGTGEGETQYF
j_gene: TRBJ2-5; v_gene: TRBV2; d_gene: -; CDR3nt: TGTGCCAGCAGTGAATTGTCTCGTGAAGAGACCCAGTACTTC; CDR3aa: CASSELSREETQYF
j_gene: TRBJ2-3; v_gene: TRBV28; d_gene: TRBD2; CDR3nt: TGTGCCAGCAGGTGGACTAGCGGGAGTGCAGAAGATACGCAGTATTTT; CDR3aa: CASRWTSGSAEDTQYF
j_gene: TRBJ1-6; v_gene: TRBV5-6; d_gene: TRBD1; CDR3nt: TGTGCCAGCAGCTTGGTCGGACAGGGTACTTCACCCCTCCACTTT; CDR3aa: CASSLVGQGTSPLHF
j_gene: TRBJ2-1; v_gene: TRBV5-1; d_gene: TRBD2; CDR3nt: TGCGCCAGCAGCTTGGTAGCTAGCGGGTACAATGAGCAGTTCTTC; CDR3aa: CASSLVASGYNEQFF
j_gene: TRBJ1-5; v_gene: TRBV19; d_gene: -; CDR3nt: TGTGCCAGTAGTATGTTGCGGCAGATAAGCAATCAGCCCCAGCATTTT; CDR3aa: CASSMLRQISNQPQHF
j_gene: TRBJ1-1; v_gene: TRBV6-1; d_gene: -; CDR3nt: TGTGCCAGCAGAGACAGGCAGAACACTGAAGCTTTCTTT; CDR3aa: CASRDRQNTEAFF
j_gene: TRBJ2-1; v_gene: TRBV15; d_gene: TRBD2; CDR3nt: TGTGCCACCAGCAGAGGGACTAGCGGGAGTTCCGATGAGCAGTTCTTC; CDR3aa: CATSRGTSGSSDEQFF
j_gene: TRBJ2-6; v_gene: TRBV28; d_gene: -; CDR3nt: TGTGCCAGTTCGACAGAGCGCTCTGGGGCCAACGTCCTGACTTTC; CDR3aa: CASSTERSGANVLTF
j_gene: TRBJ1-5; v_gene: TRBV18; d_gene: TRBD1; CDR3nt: TGTGCCAGCTCAGCCGGGACAGGGAATCAGCCCCAGCATTTT; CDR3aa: CASSAGTGNQPQHF
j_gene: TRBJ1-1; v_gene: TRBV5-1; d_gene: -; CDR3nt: TGCGCCAGCATGGGGAGCACTGAAGCTTTCTTT; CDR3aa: CASMGSTEAFF
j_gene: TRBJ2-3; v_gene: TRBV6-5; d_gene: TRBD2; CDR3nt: TGTGCCAGCAGTTACTCTTCCAGCGGGAGAGGTTATACGCAGTATTTT; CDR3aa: CASSYSSSGRGYTQYF
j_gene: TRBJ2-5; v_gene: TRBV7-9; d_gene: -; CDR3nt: TGTGCCAGCAGGAGCGTAGGGGTTCAAGAGACCCAGTACTTC; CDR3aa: CASRSVGVQETQYF
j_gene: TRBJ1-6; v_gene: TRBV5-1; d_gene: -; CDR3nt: TGCGCCAGCAGCTCGGGAAATTCACCCCTCCACTTT; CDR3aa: CASSSGNSPLHF
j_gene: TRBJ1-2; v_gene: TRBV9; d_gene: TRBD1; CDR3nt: TGTGCCAGCAGCGTAGGTCAGGGGGATGGCTACACCTTC; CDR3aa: CASSVGQGDGYTF
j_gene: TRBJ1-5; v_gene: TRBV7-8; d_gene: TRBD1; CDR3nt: TGTGCCAGCAGCTTAGTCAGGGCAGGGGGGCGAGGTCAGCCCCAGCATTTT; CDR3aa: CASSLVRAGGRGQPQHF
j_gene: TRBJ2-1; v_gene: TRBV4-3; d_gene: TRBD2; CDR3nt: TGCGCCAGCAGCGCCGAGCGGGGGGGCCTCAATGAGCAGTTCTTC; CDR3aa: CASSAERGGLNEQFF
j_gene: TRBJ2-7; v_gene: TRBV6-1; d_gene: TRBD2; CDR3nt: TGTGCCAGCAGTGAAGCGCTTTTGAGCGGGAGTTATGTCGAGCAGTACTTC; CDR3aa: CASSEALLSGSYVEQYF
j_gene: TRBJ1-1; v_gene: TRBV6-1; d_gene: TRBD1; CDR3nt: TGTGCCAGCAGTGTCCTTGGGACAGGATCGAACACTGAAGCTTTCTTT; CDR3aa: CASSVLGTGSNTEAFF
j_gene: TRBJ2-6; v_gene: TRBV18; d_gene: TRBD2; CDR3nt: TGTGCCAGCTCACCGAAAGCGGGGGAATCCCCTGGGGCCAACGTCCTGACTTTC; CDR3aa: CASSPKAGESPGANVLTF
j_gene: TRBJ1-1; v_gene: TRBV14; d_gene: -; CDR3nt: TGTGCCAGCAGCCAAGTTGATCGAGGGATATTGAACACTGAAGCTTTCTTT; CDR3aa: CASSQVDRGILNTEAFF
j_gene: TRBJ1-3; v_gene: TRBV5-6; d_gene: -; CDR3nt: TGTGCCAGCAGCTTGGGAGGAGGGGGAAACACCATATATTTT; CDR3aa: CASSLGGGGNTIYF
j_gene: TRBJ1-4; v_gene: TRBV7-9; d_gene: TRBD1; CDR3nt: TGTGCCAGCAGCTTGGGACGACAGGGAGGAACTAATGAAAAACTGTTTTTT; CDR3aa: CASSLGRQGGTNEKLFF
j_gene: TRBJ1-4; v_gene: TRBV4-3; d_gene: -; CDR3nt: TGCGCCAGCAGCCAAGAGGGCCGGGGGGAAAAACTGTTTTTT; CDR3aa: CASSQEGRGEKLFF
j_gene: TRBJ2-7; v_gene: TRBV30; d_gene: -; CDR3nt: TGTGCCTGGTCTCAGGGCCACGAGCAGTACTTC; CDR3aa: CAWSQGHEQYF
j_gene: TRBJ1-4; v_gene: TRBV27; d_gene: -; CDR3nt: TGTGCCAGCAGTTTAGGGGGAGGTGATGAAAAACTGTTTTTT; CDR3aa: CASSLGGGDEKLFF
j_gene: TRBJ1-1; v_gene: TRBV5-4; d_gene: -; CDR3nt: TGTGCCAGCAGCCTGACAGGCGTGAACACTGAAGCTTTCTTT; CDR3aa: CASSLTGVNTEAFF
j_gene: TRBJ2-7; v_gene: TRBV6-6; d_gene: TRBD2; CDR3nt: TGTGCCAGCAGAGCTAGCGGGGGTGACTACGAGCAGTACTTC; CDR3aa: CASRASGGDYEQYF
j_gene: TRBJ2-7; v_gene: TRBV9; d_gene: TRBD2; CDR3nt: TGTGCCAGCAGCCCTGGACTAGCGGGACAGATCCCCTACGAGCAGTACTTC; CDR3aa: CASSPGLAGQIPYEQYF
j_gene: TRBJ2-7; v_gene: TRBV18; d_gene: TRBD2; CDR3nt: TGTGCCAGCTCACCTGAACGACTAGCGGGATACGAGCAGTACTTC; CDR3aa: CASSPERLAGYEQYF
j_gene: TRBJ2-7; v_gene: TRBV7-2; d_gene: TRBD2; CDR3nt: TGTGCCAGCAACCCAGGACTAGCTCCTAGCTCCTACGAGCAGTACTTC; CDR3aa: CASNPGLAPSSYEQYF
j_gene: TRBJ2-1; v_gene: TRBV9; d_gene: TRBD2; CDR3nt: TGTGCCAGCAGCGGGACTAGCGGGCGCTACAATGAGCAGTTCTTC; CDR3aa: CASSGTSGRYNEQFF
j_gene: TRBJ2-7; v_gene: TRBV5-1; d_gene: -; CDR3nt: TGCGCCAGCCCTTCCGGGAGTACATCCTACGAGCAGTACTTC; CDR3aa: CASPSGSTSYEQYF
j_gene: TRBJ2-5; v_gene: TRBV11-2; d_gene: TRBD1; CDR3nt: TGTGCCAGCAGCTCGACCGTCAGGGGGCAGGGAGAGACCCAGTACTTC; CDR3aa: CASSSTVRGQGETQYF
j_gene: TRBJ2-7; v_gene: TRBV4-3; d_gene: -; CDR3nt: TGCGCCAGCAGCCAAGATAGTGAGGGATCCTACGAGCAGTACTTC; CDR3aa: CASSQDSEGSYEQYF
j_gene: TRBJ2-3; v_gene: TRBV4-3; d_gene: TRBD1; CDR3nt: TGCGCCAGCAGCAACAGGGGGACTAGCACAGATACGCAGTATTTT; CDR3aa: CASSNRGTSTDTQYF
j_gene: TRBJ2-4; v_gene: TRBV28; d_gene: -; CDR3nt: TGTGCCAGCAGTTTAAATGAGGGTCTAGCCAAAAACATTCAGTACTTC; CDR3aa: CASSLNEGLAKNIQYF
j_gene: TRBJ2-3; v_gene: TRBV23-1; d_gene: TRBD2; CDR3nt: TGCGCCAGCAGTCCCCCTAGCGGTGAGCTAGCGGGAGGGCGAACAGATACGCAGTATTTT; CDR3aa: CASSPPSGELAGGRTDTQYF
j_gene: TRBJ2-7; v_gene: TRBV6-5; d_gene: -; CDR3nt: TGTGCCAGCAGTTACTCGACGACAGCGTACGAGCAGTACTTC; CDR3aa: CASSYSTTAYEQYF
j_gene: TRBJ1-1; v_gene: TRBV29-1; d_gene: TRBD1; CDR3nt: TGCAGCGTTTCCCTTCAGGGGGGTACTGAAGCTTTCTTT; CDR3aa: CSVSLQGGTEAFF
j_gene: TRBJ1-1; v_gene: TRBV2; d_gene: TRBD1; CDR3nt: TGTGCCAGCAGCCGGGACAGATTTAACACTGAAGCTTTCTTT; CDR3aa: CASSRDRFNTEAFF
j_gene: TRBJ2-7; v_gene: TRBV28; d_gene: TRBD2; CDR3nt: TGTGCCAGCAGTTACTTCCAGGGAAGGCGGACTAGCGGGAGCGACGAGCAGTACTTC; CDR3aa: CASSYFQGRRTSGSDEQYF
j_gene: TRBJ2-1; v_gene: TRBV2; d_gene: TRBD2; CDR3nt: TGTGCCAGCGGCCCGACTAGCGGGAGGGGATCCTACAATGAGCAGTTCTTC; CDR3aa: CASGPTSGRGSYNEQFF
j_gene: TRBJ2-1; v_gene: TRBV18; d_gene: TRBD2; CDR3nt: TGTGCCAGCTCACCACCGGGCGGGGGGCTAGCGGTCGATGAGCAGTTCTTC; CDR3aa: CASSPPGGGLAVDEQFF
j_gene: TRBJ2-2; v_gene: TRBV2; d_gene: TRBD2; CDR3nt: TGTGCCAGCCAGACTAGCTTGAACACCGGGGAGCTGTTTTTT; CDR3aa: CASQTSLNTGELFF
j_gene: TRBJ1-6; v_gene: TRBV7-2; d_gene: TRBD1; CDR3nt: TGTGCCAGCAGCTCCCAGGGGGCCGCGAGTTCACCCCTCCACTTT; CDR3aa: CASSSQGAASSPLHF
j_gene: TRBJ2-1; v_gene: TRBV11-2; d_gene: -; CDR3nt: TGTGCCAGCAGTTCCGTTGCCCCGGACAAACAGTTCTTC; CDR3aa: CASSSVAPDKQFF
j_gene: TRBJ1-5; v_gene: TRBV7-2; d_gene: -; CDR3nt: TGTGCCAGCAGCTTATTTTCAACGGGAACCGGGAATCAGCCCCAGCATTTT; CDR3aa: CASSLFSTGTGNQPQHF
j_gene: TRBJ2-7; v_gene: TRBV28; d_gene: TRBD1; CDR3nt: TGTGCCAGCGCCATCCCCGGGGACAGATCCTACGAGCAGTACTTC; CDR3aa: CASAIPGDRSYEQYF